Shown below are 14 T cell receptor beta chains from a single sample sequenced in a study of blood T cell repertoires in COVID-19. Profiling relied on immunoSEQ multiplex PCR, and the TCRdb table lists in-frame clones only, not all of them. The sample contains around 160,000 clones, roughly four fifths of which appear only once. The sequenced sample was peripheral blood. The receptors were gathered from a human donor with acute or convalescent COVID-19. The donor label of this sample is uncertain.

The CDR3 nucleotides are TGTGCCATCAGTGATGGGGACAGTTATGGCTACACCTTC. This sequence encodes CAISDGDSYGYTF. The V and J genes are TRBV10-3 and TRBJ1-2; 7 bases align to TRBD1. This CDR3 is 13 amino acids long. With 3 bases clipped from V and 5 bases from J, the junction kept 3 bases outside the gene matches. Germline lookup yields CDR1 ENHRY and CDR2 SYGVKD.

This clone showed up just once. The chain recombines TRBV19 with TRBJ1-2; D is uncertain. The V end lost 5 bases, the J end lost 4 bases, and 8 bases lay between the germline ends. Germline CDR1 LNHDA, CDR2 SQIVND (reference sequence). There are 12 residues in the CDR3. The CDR3 sequence: CASSDSTYGYTF. Here the CDR3 DNA reads TGTGCCAGTAGTGACTCGACCTATGGCTACACCTTC.

The CDR3 protein is CASMTGGNQPQHF. Here the CDR3 DNA reads TGTGCCAGCATGACCGGGGGCAATCAGCCCCAGCATTTT. This chain connects TRBV6-6 to TRBJ1-5, with D unresolved. Germline CDR1 and CDR2: MNHNY and SVGAGI (reference sequence). CDR3 length equals 13 residues. Trimming took 7 bases from V and 2 from J, leaving 9 bases between them.

CDR3 sequence: CASNPFGNTGELFF. DNA of the CDR3: TGTGCCAGTAACCCTTTCGGTAACACCGGGGAGCTGTTTTTT. The chain couples TRBV19 to TRBJ2-2, with no clear D. With 7 bases removed from V and 2 bases from J, the gap between germline ends came to 11 bases. Germline V gene sequence: CDR1 LNHDA, CDR2 SQIVND (reference sequence). This CDR3 is built from 14 residues.

This chain uses TRBV5-4 with TRBJ2-1; 8 bases fit TRBD1. This CDR3 has 16 residues. Germline V CDR1 and CDR2: SGHNT, YYREEE (reference sequence). The V gene end was trimmed by 4 bases and the J gene end by 9 bases; junction bases not matched to a gene: 15. In DNA form, the CDR3 reads TGTGCCAGCAGCCTAATCGGGACAGGCCAAGAGGTTGAGCAGTTCTTC. It encodes CASSLIGTGQEVEQFF.

This clone was seen more than once but under ten times. J is TRBJ2-7 and V is TRBV6-5; TRBD2 aligns across 12 bases. V lost 10 bases to trimming and J lost 3 bases; unmatched junction nucleotides: 7. The CDR3 totals 14 residues. The germline V gene encodes CDR1 MNHEY and CDR2 SVGAGI. This chain's CDR3 is CATSLAGGDYEQYF. The CDR3 nucleotides read TGTGCCACCTCACTAGCGGGGGGTGACTACGAGCAGTACTTC.

This chain uses TRBV7-2 with TRBJ1-5; 7 bases are a match to TRBD1. V lost 5 bases and J lost 5; bases outside the gene matches: 6. Germline V CDR1 and CDR2: SGHTA, FQGNSA. The CDR3 sequence is 14 residues long. CDR3 nucleotide sequence: TGTGCCAGCAGCCCCCGCAGGGGGGATCAGCCCCAGCATTTT. Translation: CASSPRRGDQPQHF.

This sequence joins TRBV3-1 (or the pseudogene TRBV3-2) and TRBJ1-5; TRBD1 is a possible D gene (5 bases). Germline values: CDR1 LGHDT, CDR2 YNNKEL (reference sequence). V lost 0 bases and J lost 7, with 7 bases in between. The CDR3 runs to 13 residues. CDR3 protein: CASSQDRAQPQHF. The CDR3 DNA reads as TGTGCCAGCAGCCAAGACAGGGCGCAGCCCCAGCATTTT.

The chain carries TRBV18 and TRBJ1-1, with D perhaps TRBD1 (6 bases). CDR1 is KGHSH and CDR2 is LQKENI in the germline V gene. This CDR3 contains 13 residues. The V end lost 3 bases, the J end lost 10 bases, and 15 bases lay between the germline ends. The CDR3 bases are TGTGCCAGCTCACCGGGGCAGGGGACGATAGCTTTCTTT. It specifies CASSPGQGTIAFF.

This clone was counted only a few times. The CDR3 is CASGEQGAMNTEAFF. The CDR3 nucleotides read TGTGCCAGCGGCGAACAGGGGGCGATGAACACTGAAGCTTTCTTT. The rearrangement joins TRBV25-1 to TRBJ1-1, with 9 bases identical to TRBD1. Unmatched junction bases numbered 7, after V lost 8 bases and J lost 0 bases. The CDR3 loop spans 15 amino acids. Germline V lookup: CDR1 MGHDK, CDR2 SYGVNS.

This sequence joins TRBV6-6 and TRBJ1-1; no firm D call. From germline, CDR1 is MNHNY and CDR2 SVGAGI (reference sequence). The CDR3 consists of 13 residues. Trimming took 5 bases from V and 10 from J, leaving 17 bases between them. CDR3 nucleotides: TGTGCCAGCAGTCCGGAGGGAGGGAGGTCAGCTTTCTTT. It yields the protein CASSPEGGRSAFF.

This chain connects TRBV4-1 to TRBJ2-3, with no clear D. V shed 8 bases and J shed 0 bases, with 6 bases lying between them. The CDR3 runs 12 residues. CDR1 is MGHRA and CDR2 is YSYEKL in the germline V gene. The CDR3 sequence: CASHFSTDTQYF. CDR3 DNA: TGCGCCAGCCATTTTAGCACAGATACGCAGTATTTT.

This chain uses TRBV6-5 with TRBJ1-6, with 7 bases matching TRBD1. The CDR3 length is 13 residues. Germline V CDR1 and CDR2: MNHEY, SVGAGI. The J segment lost 7 bases and the V segment lost 7 bases, leaving 4 bases of the junction unmatched. CDR3 loop: CASIRQGNSPLHF. The CDR3 bases are TGTGCCAGCATACGACAGGGAAATTCACCCCTCCACTTT.

The genes are TRBV10-2 and TRBJ1-2, with D possibly matching TRBD1 (5 bases). Trimming stripped 6 bases from V and 7 bases from J, with 15 bases between. Germline V gene sequence: CDR1 WSHSY, CDR2 SAAADI. CDR3 size: 13 residues. This chain's CDR3 is CASSPQERSGYTF. The CDR3 DNA follows: TGCGCCAGCAGCCCACAGGAACGGAGTGGCTACACCTTC.